The 11 T cell receptor beta chains below were found in one sample sequenced in a study of identical twins. Each CDR3 protein gets one entry after TCRdb re-called the 5' RACE reads with MiXCR. The sample yields approximately 670,000 distinct CDR3 sequences, approximately 6.1% seen once. Sequencing was done on a sample of naive T cells sorted from blood. The receptors were sampled from a man between 18 and 29 years old in good health.

Only a few counts were recorded for this clonotype. The chain uses TRBV4-3 and TRBJ2-7, with D uncertain. This CDR3 contains 13 residues. CDR1 and CDR2 (germline): LGHNA, YSLEER. The V end was cut by 0 bases, the J end by 6 bases, with 9 bases between. CDR3 sequence: CASSQERYGEQYF. CDR3 sequence (DNA): TGCGCCAGCAGCCAAGAAAGGTATGGCGAGCAGTACTTC.

This clonotype was counted at least ten times. The J gene is TRBJ1-1, the V gene TRBV24-1, with 7 bases lining up with TRBD1. The CDR3 has 14 amino acids. Germline V gene data show CDR1 as KGHDR and CDR2 as SFDVKD. Trimming cost V 4 bases and J 6 bases; bases outside gene matches: 7. The CDR3: CATSEANTGAEAFF. The CDR3, as DNA: TGTGCCACCAGTGAGGCCAACACAGGGGCTGAAGCTTTCTTT.

This clonotype has just a few counts. The genes are TRBV20-1 and TRBJ2-7; 9 positions agree with TRBD2. After removal of 7 bases from V and 5 bases from J, the junction contained 9 bases not matched to a gene. This CDR3 is 13 amino acids long. The germline V gene has CDR1 DFQATT and CDR2 SNEGSKA (reference sequence). The CDR3 nucleotides are TGCAGTGTCATAGGGCGGGAGGGCAACGAGCAGTACTTC. As protein: CSVIGREGNEQYF.

This clonotype was observed a handful of times. This chain joins TRBV12-3 or TRBV12-4 and TRBJ2-5; D perhaps matches TRBD2 (6 bases). Trimming shortened V by 7 bases and J by 2 bases, and 11 bases separated the two germline ends. This CDR3 has 13 amino acids. For the CDR3, the DNA is TGTGCCAGCACCCCGGGGGTTCAAGAGACCCAGTACTTC. Amino acids: CASTPGVQETQYF.

This clonotype was detected many times. The CDR3 bases are TGCAGTGCTAGAGATGGGGGGACTAGCAAGTATGAGCAGTTCTTC. Translation gives CSARDGGTSKYEQFF. The chain links TRBV20-1 to TRBJ2-1; 9 bases fit TRBD2. Unmatched junction bases numbered 8, after V lost 0 bases and J lost 8 bases. The CDR3 spans 15 residues. CDR1 DFQATT and CDR2 SNEGSKA come from the germline V gene (reference sequence).

This clonotype came up many times. The rearrangement uses TRBV27 and TRBJ1-1, with a weak D call TRBD1 (5 bases). V dropped 5 bases and J dropped 5 bases, with 18 bases sitting between them. This CDR3 comprises 15 residues. Germline V gives CDR1 MNHEY, CDR2 SMNVEV (reference sequence). In nucleotides, the CDR3 is TGTGCCAGCAGTCCCCGACCGGTCAAGGGGACTGAAGCTTTCTTT. Protein sequence: CASSPRPVKGTEAFF.

This clonotype was counted only a few times. The V gene is TRBV9, the J gene TRBJ2-1; 8 bases are a match to TRBD2. Germline trimming cut 4 bases from V and 3 bases from J; bases unmatched to any gene: 12. Germline-derived CDR1 and CDR2 are SGDLS and YYNGEE. The CDR3 contains 17 residues. CDR3 coding DNA: TGTGCCAGCAGCTTAACGTTGAGTAGCGGGAACTACAATGAGCAGTTCTTC. Its protein product is CASSLTLSSGNYNEQFF.

Ten or more counts support this clonotype. V and J are TRBV10-3 and TRBJ2-7; D is perhaps TRBD1 (5 bases). The germline CDR1 and CDR2 sequences are ENHRY and SYGVKD. The CDR3 sequence is 13 residues long. Trimming left V 6 bases short and J 0 bases short, with 9 bases between. CDR3 coding DNA: TGTGCCATCAGACCCGACAGCTCCTACGAGCAGTACGTC. It codes for CAIRPDSSYEQYV.

This clonotype was recorded a few times. The chain recombines TRBV29-1 with TRBJ2-2, with D unresolved. The CDR3 totals 12 residues. V was clipped by 7 bases and J by 4 bases, with 10 bases between them. From germline, CDR1 is SQVTM and CDR2 ANQGSEA. CDR3 in DNA: TGCAGCGGCGCCGGGCCCACCGGGGAGCTGTTTTTT. Translated: CSGAGPTGELFF.

This clonotype has at least ten counts. The CDR3 is CASSPTYDTQYF. The DNA of the CDR3 is TGTGCCAGCAGCCCCACCTACGATACGCAGTATTTT. The chain has TRBV7-9 and TRBJ2-3; D unclear. This CDR3 contains 12 residues. Trimming shortened V by 5 bases and J by 6 bases, and 9 bases separated the two germline ends. Per the germline V gene, CDR1 is SEHNR and CDR2 is FQNEAQ (reference sequence).

A few counts support this clonotype. The chain carries TRBV27 and TRBJ2-6; TRBD1 or TRBD2 may be the D gene (6 bases each). CDR1 and CDR2 (germline): MNHEY, SMNVEV (reference sequence). The V and J ends lost 5 bases and 15 bases respectively, with 14 bases between them. This CDR3 region has 12 residues. In nucleotides, the CDR3 is TGTGCCAGCAGTGAGGGGGGCAGCAACCTGACTTTC. It is translated as CASSEGGSNLTF.